The following is a TCR beta chain sequence with its context. This sample is part of a study of monozygotic twins with inflammatory bowel disease. The authors used roughly 3.5 ug of total RNA per TCR library. TCRdb reanalyzed the 5' RACE reads and collapses them to one entry per CDR3 protein, without DNA. The specimen's table records 88,000 or so distinct CDR3 sequences. Germline V gene sequence: CDR1 LNHNV, CDR2 YYDKDF (reference sequence). There are 13 residues in the CDR3. This chain joins TRBV15 and TRBJ1-1. The clonotype originates from a human donor with ulcerative colitis or Crohn's disease, or a healthy co-twin of an affected twin (not recorded which). Material for sequencing was blood. CDR3 in amino acids: CATSTPLGTEAFF.